Detailed here is one T cell receptor beta chain. This sample was included in a study of patients and donors after allogeneic stem cell transplantation. CDR3 size: 13 residues. Looked up from germline, CDR1 is MNHNS and CDR2 is SASEGT. V was shortened by 6 bases and J by 8 bases, with 14 bases between the two germline ends. TCRdb passed the RT-PCR reads through MiXCR, listing each CDR3 protein once. The repertoire has roughly 960,000 distinct CDR3 sequences, roughly 17% of them found once; the top ten carry 5% to 7.5%. J is TRBJ1-5 and V is TRBV6-1; a weak D match, TRBD1 (6 bases). The sequenced sample consisted of blood, either unsorted or a sorted T cell fraction (not recorded which). The TCR was taken from a human donor who was either an allogeneic HSCT recipient or a stem cell or donor lymphocyte infusion donor (not recorded which). It is not recorded whose cells these are; they may come from a transplant donor. Here the CDR3 DNA reads TGTGCCAGCAGAAACGGCTACAGGGAGCCCCAGCATTTT. Protein: CASRNGYREPQHF.